These 22 T cell receptor beta chains were sequenced from one sample in a study of T cell responses to AZD1222 COVID-19 vaccine (dated by TCRdb to the early 2020s). The time point label, as the study defines it: baseline before first vaccination. Libraries were constructed by the immunoSEQ multiplex PCR assay. As stored in TCRdb, this immuneACCESS dataset retains in-frame rearrangements with V and J assigned. A fraction of the clones does not appear; measured against another copy, unresolved V genes explain less than half of the discrepancy, and the remainder lacks a known reason. The sample has tens of thousands of clones on record, more than 70% of them singletons. Jointly, the top ten make up 10% to 15% of the sample. Sequencing used peripheral blood, obtained on day 0 of AZD1222 vaccination. These receptor sequences come from an adult in good health.

The rearrangement uses TRBV28 and TRBJ2-7; 11 positions agree with TRBD1. Germline values: CDR1 MDHEN, CDR2 SYDVKM. V dropped 6 bases and J dropped 1; count of bases not matched to a gene: 5. The CDR3 runs 15 residues. The CDR3 DNA is TGTGCCAGCAGGCCCCGGGACAGGGGGTCCTACGAGCAGTACTTC. It encodes CASRPRDRGSYEQYF.

The chain uses TRBV7-9 and TRBJ1-2; D unclear. Germline CDR1 and CDR2: SEHNR and FQNEAQ (reference sequence). The CDR3 length is 15 residues. Trimming took 5 bases from V and 4 from J, leaving 17 bases between them. CDR3 loop: CASSDKGRPPYGYTF. CDR3 DNA: TGTGCCAGCAGCGACAAGGGTAGACCGCCCTATGGCTACACCTTC.

This rearrangement joins TRBV19 to TRBJ1-3, with TRBD1 as a possible D gene (5 bases). V was shortened by 9 bases and J by 2 bases, with 20 bases between the two germline ends. From germline, CDR1 is LNHDA and CDR2 SQIVND (reference sequence). The CDR3 spans 16 residues. CDR3 nucleotide sequence: TGTGCCAGCACTCGCCTATCCGGGACGGCTGGAAACACCATATATTTT. Translating it yields CASTRLSGTAGNTIYF. The whole variable domain, remainder taken from reference TRBV19 and TRBJ1-3, is DGGITQSPKYLFRKEGQNVTLSCEQNLNHDAMYWYRQDPGQGLRLIYYSQIVNDFQKGDIAEGYSVSREKKESFPLTVTSAQKNPTAFYLCASTRLSGTAGNTIYFGEGSWLTVV.

The rearrangement joins TRBV29-1 to TRBJ1-3; weak D call: TRBD1 (6 bases). This CDR3 has 14 amino acids. Germline V CDR1 and CDR2: SQVTM, ANQGSEA. V dropped 5 bases and J dropped 2 bases, with 13 bases sitting between them. The CDR3 protein is CSVSQGLAGNTIYF. DNA of the CDR3: TGCAGCGTTTCACAGGGCCTGGCTGGAAACACCATATATTTT. Variable domain in full (rest from reference TRBV29-1 and TRBJ1-3): SAVISQKPSRDICQRGTSLTIQCQVDSQVTMMFWYRQQPGQSLTLIATANQGSEATYESGFVIDKFPISRPNLTFSTLTVSNMSPEDSSIYLCSVSQGLAGNTIYFGEGSWLTVV.

The V call is TRBV25-1, the J call TRBJ1-3, with D tentatively TRBD1 (6 bases). The V end lost 7 bases, the J end lost 3 bases, and 16 bases lay between the germline ends. In germline, CDR1 is MGHDK, CDR2 SYGVNS. This CDR3 comprises 15 residues. Written as DNA, the CDR3 is TGTGCCAGCACCAATGGGGGGCTAGATGGAAACACCATATATTTT. Its protein product is CASTNGGLDGNTIYF.

This rearrangement joins TRBV9 to TRBJ2-3; a weak D match, TRBD1 (6 bases). The V gene lost 3 bases and the J gene lost 1 base, with 12 bases spanning the gap. The CDR3 totals 15 residues. The germline V gene encodes CDR1 SGDLS and CDR2 YYNGEE. DNA of the CDR3: TGTGCCAGCAGCGCCTACTGGGGGCGCACAGATACGCAGTATTTT. Translated: CASSAYWGRTDTQYF.

The chain employs TRBV6-5 and TRBJ1-6; D call uncertain. Trimming shortened V by 7 bases and J by 9 bases, and 13 bases separated the two germline ends. CDR1 and CDR2 from the germline V gene are MNHEY and SVGAGI. CDR3 length: 13 residues. The CDR3 coding sequence is TGTGCCAGCAAAGGAGTCGATATTTCACCCCTCCACTTT. It is translated as CASKGVDISPLHF.

The chain carries TRBV6-6 and TRBJ1-1, with TRBD1 as a possible D gene (5 bases). V lost 5 bases and J lost 0, with 19 bases in between. CDR3 length equals 17 residues. In germline, CDR1 is MNHNY, CDR2 SVGAGI (reference sequence). The CDR3 DNA is TGTGCCAGCAGTCGGGGTGGCGGGACTAAGATGAACACTGAAGCTTTCTTT. Translating it yields CASSRGGGTKMNTEAFF.

This chain connects TRBV7-2 to TRBJ2-2, with D maybe TRBD1 (5 bases). Germline CDR1 is SGHTA and CDR2 is FQGNSA. CDR3 length: 13 amino acids. Deletions cut 5 bases from V and 5 bases from J, with 9 bases between. This chain's CDR3 is CASSPRVTGELFF. The CDR3 nucleotides read TGTGCCAGCAGCCCCAGGGTTACCGGGGAGCTGTTTTTT.

The chain couples TRBV6-5 to TRBJ1-1; D is ambiguous. V dropped 6 bases and J dropped 0 bases, with 11 bases sitting between them. CDR1 and CDR2 (germline): MNHEY, SVGAGI. This CDR3 is 14 amino acids long. The CDR3 DNA sequence: TGTGCCAGCAGGCTAAAGATCCTGAACACTGAAGCTTTCTTT. Protein sequence: CASRLKILNTEAFF.

The chain carries TRBV6-2 or TRBV6-3 and TRBJ1-2; D gene unclear. The CDR3 runs 13 residues. V lost 2 bases and J lost 8, with 12 bases in between. The germline V gene has CDR1 MNHEY and CDR2 SVGEGT. The CDR3, as DNA: TGTGCCAGCAGTTACGATGGCGGCTGGGGCTACACCTTC. This gives the protein CASSYDGGWGYTF.

The chain joins TRBV6-4 to TRBJ2-1, with 9 bases aligning to TRBD2. The CDR3 loop spans 16 amino acids. Germline CDR1 and CDR2: MRHNA and SNTAGT. Trimming at V came to 0 bases and at J to 6 bases, leaving 6 bases not matched to a gene. The CDR3 region is CASSDSGGGAGNEQFF. CDR3 sequence (DNA): TGTGCCAGCAGTGACTCCGGCGGGGGGGCCGGCAATGAGCAGTTCTTC.

The chain links TRBV4-1 to TRBJ2-7; possibly TRBD2 for D (6 bases). V was cut by 4 bases and J by 3 bases, with 16 bases left in between. Looked up from germline, CDR1 is MGHRA and CDR2 is YSYEKL. This CDR3 contains 15 residues. This CDR3 is CASSPAGTGVYEQYF. DNA of the CDR3: TGCGCCAGCAGCCCCGCCGGGACTGGGGTCTACGAGCAGTACTTC.

The count of this clone is one. The genes are TRBV7-3 and TRBJ2-2, with 12 bases identical to TRBD1. V was pared by 4 bases and J by 7 bases, with 7 bases of the junction left unmatched. This CDR3 comprises 16 residues. Germline CDR1 reads SGHTA; CDR2 reads FQGTGA. CDR3 sequence: CASSSVGDRGRGELFF. The CDR3 nucleotides read TGTGCCAGCAGCTCAGTCGGGGACAGGGGGCGCGGGGAGCTGTTTTTT.

The chain carries TRBV6-5 and TRBJ1-1, with D tentatively TRBD1 (6 bases). CDR3 length: 13 residues. Germline V gene data show CDR1 as MNHEY and CDR2 as SVGAGI. Deletions cut 5 bases from V and 11 bases from J, with 18 bases between. In DNA, the CDR3 is TGTGCCAGCAGTCACATCGAGGGGGGTGGTGCTTTCTTT. The encoded protein is CASSHIEGGGAFF.

This chain uses TRBV7-9 with TRBJ1-1; TRBD1 agrees at 7 bases. CDR1 SEHNR and CDR2 FQNEAQ come from the germline V gene (reference sequence). The ends lost 5 bases at V and 5 bases at J; junction bases unmatched: 14. CDR3 size: 16 residues. CDR3 loop: CASSVNRGNGRTEAFF. The CDR3 nucleotides are TGTGCCAGCAGCGTCAACAGGGGTAACGGTAGGACTGAAGCTTTCTTT.

The rearrangement links TRBV29-1 to TRBJ2-2; the D gene is possibly TRBD2 (5 bases). Trimming cost V 3 bases and J 6 bases, with 11 bases left between them. The CDR3 runs 13 residues. The germline gives CDR1 SQVTM, CDR2 ANQGSEA. CDR3 bases: TGCAGCGTTGAGTTGTGGGAGCCCGGGGAGCTGTTTTTT. Its protein is CSVELWEPGELFF.

The chain recombines TRBV24-1 with TRBJ1-2; a weak D match, TRBD1 (5 bases). This CDR3 region has 13 residues. Trimming stripped 5 bases from V and 8 bases from J, with 14 bases between. Germline V gene sequence: CDR1 KGHDR, CDR2 SFDVKD. As DNA, the CDR3 is TGTGCCACCAGTGCCCCGGGGGATGGGGGCTACACCTTC. This gives the protein CATSAPGDGGYTF.

This chain connects TRBV20-1 to TRBJ2-3, with 8 bases aligning to TRBD2. V was clipped by 3 bases and J by 2 bases; unmatched bases: 7. Germline V gene data show CDR1 as DFQATT and CDR2 as SNEGSKA (reference sequence). This CDR3 spans 15 amino acids. The CDR3 nucleotides read TGCAGTGCTAGTTCCGGGGGGGCGACCACAGATACGCAGTATTTT. Translated, it gives CSASSGGATTDTQYF.

V and J are TRBV7-2 and TRBJ2-2, with 10 bases that match TRBD1. J lost 5 bases, V lost 5 bases, and 11 bases had no gene match. The CDR3 totals 17 residues. Germline V gene lookup returns CDR1 SGHTA and CDR2 FQGNSA. CDR3: CASSPNTPGQGTGELFF. For the CDR3, the DNA is TGTGCCAGCAGCCCCAACACGCCGGGACAGGGGACCGGGGAGCTGTTTTTT.

The chain links TRBV30 to TRBJ1-2; 7 bases map to TRBD1. CDR1 GTSNPN and CDR2 SVGIG come from the germline V gene (reference sequence). Trimming cost V 1 base and J 4 bases; bases outside gene matches: 12. The CDR3 consists of 16 residues. The DNA of the CDR3 is TGTGCCTGGAGTGGTGTAGGGGGCGGATTGAGCTATGGCTACACCTTC. This sequence encodes CAWSGVGGGLSYGYTF.

The gene calls are TRBV28 and TRBJ1-5; the match to TRBD1 covers 12 bases. The CDR3 extends over 17 amino acids. CDR1 and CDR2 from the germline V gene are MDHEN and SYDVKM. The V gene end was trimmed by 3 bases and the J gene end by 6 bases; junction bases not matched to a gene: 9. In nucleotides, the CDR3 is TGTGCCAGCAGTTTTGGGACAGGGGGCCTTGGGGGTCAGCCCCAGCATTTT. Encoded protein: CASSFGTGGLGGQPQHF.